The 27 T cell receptor beta chains reported below all come from one sample, sequenced in a study of blood T cell repertoires in COVID-19. Sequenced by immunoSEQ multiplex PCR; TCRdb stores in-frame clones only, minus some. Of 200,000 to 300,000 clones in the sample, roughly 86% were seen once. The sequenced sample consisted of PBMCs or T cells enriched from blood (not recorded which). The receptors originated from a woman in her late teens or twenties who had recovered from COVID-19.

The chain combines TRBV10-1 with TRBJ2-1, with TRBD2 matching 9 bases. The ends lost 2 bases at V and 0 bases at J; junction bases unmatched: 2. The germline gives CDR1 WNHNN, CDR2 SYGVQD (reference sequence). CDR3 length: 16 residues. The CDR3 DNA reads as TGCGCCAGCAGTGAGGGTAGCGGGAGCTCCTACAATGAGCAGTTCTTC. Protein: CASSEGSGSSYNEQFF.

The gene calls are TRBV7-6 and TRBJ1-3; D unclear. Germline V gene lookup returns CDR1 SGHVS and CDR2 FNYEAQ. The germline V and J ends were trimmed by 4 bases and 0 bases, with 7 bases remaining between them. The CDR3 runs 14 residues. CDR3 sequence: CASSSMSSGNTIYF. Written as DNA, the CDR3 is TGTGCCAGCAGCTCGATGAGCTCTGGAAACACCATATATTTT.

The chain is built from TRBV18 and TRBJ1-2; a weak D match, TRBD1 (6 bases). The CDR3 extends over 13 amino acids. V was clipped by 1 base and J by 3 bases, with 6 bases between them. Germline V CDR1 and CDR2: KGHSH, LQKENI. The CDR3 reads CASSPQGDYGYTF. Here the CDR3 DNA reads TGTGCCAGCTCACCACAGGGGGACTATGGCTACACCTTC.

The J gene is TRBJ2-7, the V gene TRBV28; 7 positions agree with TRBD2. J gave up 0 bases and V 3 bases, and 2 bases lay outside the gene matches. The CDR3 covers 14 residues. Germline values: CDR1 MDHEN, CDR2 SYDVKM. Here the CDR3 DNA reads TGTGCCAGCAGTTTTGGCGGGAGCTCCTACGAGCAGTACTTC. It specifies CASSFGGSSYEQYF.

This clone was seen just once. The rearrangement links TRBV6-2 or TRBV6-3 to TRBJ1-5; D ambiguous. Germline CDR1 reads MNHEY; CDR2 reads SVGEGT. The CDR3 spans 12 residues. Trimming removed 4 bases at V and 5 bases at J, with 6 bases between. Here the CDR3 reads CASSSGYQPQHF. The CDR3, as DNA: TGTGCCAGCAGTTCAGGTTATCAGCCCCAGCATTTT.

V is TRBV5-8 and J is TRBJ2-6; the D is unclear. Germline loops: CDR1 SGHTS, CDR2 YDEGEE. V lost 2 bases, J lost 2 bases, and 11 bases lay in between. This CDR3 spans 16 amino acids. The CDR3 nucleotides read TGTGCCAGCAGCTTAAACACCAATACTGGGGCCAACGTCCTGACTTTC. It encodes CASSLNTNTGANVLTF.

Only a few counts were recorded for this clone. The V gene is TRBV9, the J gene TRBJ1-6; 7 nucleotides match TRBD1. This CDR3 has 17 residues. V shed 0 bases and J 0 bases; nucleotides not matched to a gene: 3. The germline V gene encodes CDR1 SGDLS and CDR2 YYNGEE. CDR3 amino acids: CASSVGGQSSYNSPLHF. The CDR3 DNA follows: TGTGCCAGCAGCGTAGGGGGACAGAGCTCCTATAATTCACCCCTCCACTTT.

The gene calls are TRBV5-4 and TRBJ2-3; 8 nucleotides line up with TRBD2. Trimming at V came to 4 bases and at J to 2 bases, leaving 9 bases not matched to a gene. CDR3 size: 16 residues. CDR1 is SGHNT, CDR2 YYREEE, per germline (reference sequence). The CDR3 DNA is TGTGCCAGCAGCCCCAGAAGGACTAGCTTCACAGATACGCAGTATTTT. Translation gives CASSPRRTSFTDTQYF.

The V gene is TRBV7-2, the J gene TRBJ1-1; D gene ambiguous. This CDR3 is built from 14 residues. Trimming cost V 5 bases and J 2 bases, with 12 bases left between them. CDR1 and CDR2 from the germline V gene are SGHTA and FQGNSA. The CDR3 DNA follows: TGTGCCAGCAGCCCTGGCCCGACAAACACTGAAGCTTTCTTT. This encodes CASSPGPTNTEAFF.

CDR3: CASSLDWGGLFF. The CDR3 nucleotides read TGTGCCAGCAGCTTAGACTGGGGGGGACTGTTTTTT. V and J are TRBV11-2 and TRBJ1-4, with a tentative D call TRBD1 (5 bases). CDR1 and CDR2 from the germline V gene are SGHAT and FQNNGV. Trimming removed 0 bases from V and 13 bases from J, with 9 bases in between. This CDR3 is built from 12 residues.

The chain links TRBV29-1 to TRBJ1-4; possibly TRBD1 for D (5 bases). The V end lost 3 bases, the J end lost 0 bases, and 8 bases lay between the germline ends. Per germline, CDR1 SQVTM and CDR2 ANQGSEA. The CDR3 loop spans 14 amino acids. The CDR3 DNA sequence: TGCAGCGTTGACGGGGGAACAACTAATGAAAAACTGTTTTTT. Translating gives CSVDGGTTNEKLFF.

The chain joins TRBV7-3 to TRBJ2-1; TRBD2 might be the D (5 bases). Trimming pared 5 bases from V and 0 bases from J, leaving 11 bases between. The CDR3 extends over 15 amino acids. CDR1 is SGHTA, CDR2 FQGTGA, per germline. The CDR3 sequence: CASSLVGSSYNEQFF. The CDR3 coding sequence is TGTGCCAGCAGCCTCGTGGGGAGCTCCTACAATGAGCAGTTCTTC.

This sequence joins TRBV4-1 and TRBJ1-1; D is ambiguous. Germline V gene lookup returns CDR1 MGHRA and CDR2 YSYEKL. V lost 3 bases and J 1 base, leaving 9 bases between the germline ends. This CDR3 is 14 amino acids long. CDR3 loop: CASSQLTENTEAFF. CDR3 coding DNA: TGCGCCAGCAGCCAGTTAACAGAGAACACTGAAGCTTTCTTT.

This chain connects TRBV27 to TRBJ2-5; TRBD2 aligns across 11 bases. This CDR3 has 13 amino acids. With 4 bases clipped from V and 5 bases from J, the junction kept 0 bases outside the gene matches. Germline assignment: CDR1 MNHEY and CDR2 SMNVEV (reference sequence). CDR3: CASSWTSGETQYF. The CDR3 region has the DNA TGTGCCAGCAGTTGGACTAGCGGGGAGACCCAGTACTTC.

Notes on this clone: The junction departs from the called germline gene at one end, perhaps through a read error. The rearrangement joins TRBV5-1 to TRBJ1-2, with a tentative D call TRBD1 (5 bases). The CDR3 totals 14 residues. CDR1 is SGHRS and CDR2 is YFSETQ in the germline V gene. Written as DNA, the CDR3 is TGCGCCAGCAGTTTGGACATGGCTAACTATGGCTACACCTTC. It codes for CASSLDMANYGYTF.

This clone was observed a handful of times. The chain couples TRBV28 to TRBJ1-6; weak D call: TRBD1 (5 bases). In germline, CDR1 is MDHEN, CDR2 SYDVKM. This CDR3 is built from 15 residues. V was shortened by 7 bases and J by 7 bases, with 17 bases between the two germline ends. The CDR3 loop is CASTLLAGGNSPLHF. CDR3 bases: TGTGCCAGCACCCTTTTGGCGGGGGGGAATTCACCCCTCCACTTT.

The J gene is TRBJ1-5, the V gene TRBV21-1; the table's D call of TRBD1 was not tested on the DNA. TRBV21-1 is reported as a pseudogene. CDR3 length: 15 amino acids. The CDR3, as DNA: TGTGCCAGCAGCAAAGCCCAAGACAGGGATCAGCCCCAGCATTTT. This gives the protein CASSKAQDRDQPQHF.

J is TRBJ2-2 and V is TRBV9; a possible D gene is TRBD1 (6 bases). Germline CDR1 and CDR2: SGDLS and YYNGEE. CDR3 length: 16 residues. With 0 bases removed from V and 2 bases from J, the gap between germline ends came to 11 bases. The CDR3 region is CASSVVQGTNTGELFF. CDR3 nucleotides: TGTGCCAGCAGCGTAGTTCAGGGGACAAACACCGGGGAGCTGTTTTTT. Looking up the rest from reference TRBV9 and TRBJ2-2 gives the full variable domain: DSGVTQTPKHLITATGQRVTLRCSPRSGDLSVYWYQQSLDQGLQFLIQYYNGEERAKGNILERFSAQQFPDLHSELNLSSLELGDSALYFCASSVVQGTNTGELFFGEGSRLTVL.

The rearrangement links TRBV5-4 to TRBJ1-2, with a possible D match to TRBD1 (6 bases). V shed 3 bases and J shed 1 base, with 16 bases lying between them. The CDR3 loop spans 16 amino acids. Germline lookup yields CDR1 SGHNT and CDR2 YYREEE (reference sequence). CDR3 bases: TGTGCCAGCAGCTGGGACCAGGGGAAAAGTAACTATGGCTACACCTTC. Residues: CASSWDQGKSNYGYTF.

This clone was counted once. The rearrangement uses TRBV5-1 and TRBJ2-1; D uncertain. The CDR3 is made up of 15 amino acids. V lost 2 bases to trimming and J lost 1 base, with 10 bases between them. Germline V CDR1 and CDR2: SGHRS, YFSETQ. CDR3 coding DNA: TGCGCCAGCAGCTTAAACTCGGGTTCCTACAATGAGCAGTTCTTC. This translates into CASSLNSGSYNEQFF.

In this sample, this clone turned up a few times. The CDR3 sequence: CATSRADRGPYNEQFF. The DNA of the CDR3 is TGTGCCACCAGCAGGGCTGACAGGGGGCCCTACAATGAGCAGTTCTTC. The chain joins TRBV15 to TRBJ2-1; 10 bases map to TRBD1. V lost 3 bases and J lost 2; bases outside the gene matches: 4. The length of the CDR3 is 16 residues. Germline lookup yields CDR1 LNHNV and CDR2 YYDKDF (reference sequence).

This clone was counted a single time. The chain employs TRBV6-2 or TRBV6-3 and TRBJ2-1, with 8 bases identical to TRBD2. The CDR3 contains 18 residues. The germline gives CDR1 MNHEY, CDR2 SVGEGT. After removal of 6 bases from V and 2 bases from J, the junction contained 15 bases not matched to a gene. Here the CDR3 DNA reads TGTGCCAGCAGCTTAGGGGATCGGCTAGCGGGTACCTACAATGAGCAGTTCTTC. It translates to CASSLGDRLAGTYNEQFF.

CDR3 bases: TGTGCCAGCAGCCGACAGTCGGTCTATGGCTACACCTTC. This encodes CASSRQSVYGYTF. V and J are TRBV5-4 and TRBJ1-2; tentatively, D is TRBD1 (5 bases). V was trimmed by 4 bases and J by 4 bases, leaving 11 bases between them. Germline CDR1 SGHNT, CDR2 YYREEE (reference sequence). This CDR3 is 13 amino acids long.

The V gene is TRBV5-4, the J gene TRBJ2-3; 11 bases match TRBD2. The V segment lost 2 bases and the J segment 3 bases; nucleotides outside the gene matches: 2. There are 15 residues in the CDR3. The germline CDR1 and CDR2 sequences are SGHNT and YYREEE (reference sequence). The CDR3 DNA reads as TGTGCCAGCAGCTTATCTAGCGGGAGGACAGATACGCAGTATTTT. This codes for CASSLSSGRTDTQYF.

The rearrangement uses TRBV6-6 and TRBJ1-4, with D perhaps matching TRBD1 (6 bases). This CDR3 is 15 amino acids long. The ends were cut back, 5 bases at V and 8 bases at J, with 18 bases in the middle. Germline V gene sequence: CDR1 MNHNY, CDR2 SVGAGI (reference sequence). CDR3 loop: CASSPPGAVGEKLFF. For the CDR3, the DNA is TGTGCCAGCAGTCCCCCAGGGGCTGTAGGAGAAAAACTGTTTTTT.

The V gene is TRBV30, the J gene TRBJ1-1; D is undetermined. CDR1 GTSNPN and CDR2 SVGIG come from the germline V gene (reference sequence). This CDR3 has 11 amino acids. With 5 bases removed from V and 1 base from J, the gap between germline ends came to 5 bases. The CDR3 region is CAWAKNTEAFF. As DNA, the CDR3 is TGTGCCTGGGCAAAGAACACTGAAGCTTTCTTT.

A few counts support this clone. The chain links TRBV5-1 to TRBJ1-3; 8 nucleotides agree with TRBD1. Germline CDR1 is SGHRS and CDR2 is YFSETQ. V dropped 4 bases and J dropped 0; count of bases not matched to a gene: 3. The CDR3 extends over 15 amino acids. The CDR3: CASSPQGDSGNTIYF. Written as DNA, the CDR3 is TGCGCCAGCAGCCCACAGGGGGACTCTGGAAACACCATATATTTT.